These T cell receptor beta chains were read from a single sample in a study of blood T cells in healthy people across ages. TCRdb re-called the 5' RACE reads through MiXCR, storing one row per CDR3 protein. The data contain over 1,500,000 distinct CDR3 sequences, 49% of them seen just once; the ten biggest clones take up approximately 2.1%. The sample was blood. Receptors originate from a woman between 40 and 50 years old in good health. Each CDR3 is given with its conserved first and last residue. The order of the fields is V gene, clone size, CDR3 protein. Size values are once, few and many counts, or a class for expanded clones, and some rows have none.

v_call: TRBV14
clone_size: few
cdr3_aa: CASSQDGVRLEETQYF

v_call: TRBV4-1
clone_size: NA
cdr3_aa: CASSQRELGDTQYF

v_call: TRBV6-1
clone_size: few
cdr3_aa: CASSRRTSGGAPQETQYF

v_call: TRBV7-2
clone_size: NA
cdr3_aa: CASSLRRGTAQYF

v_call: TRBV12-5
clone_size: NA
cdr3_aa: CASGSDRGGDGYTF

v_call: TRBV5-1
clone_size: few
cdr3_aa: CATNIGQVGHNEQFF

v_call: TRBV18
clone_size: NA
cdr3_aa: CASSPPGRLENQPQHF

v_call: TRBV9
clone_size: NA
cdr3_aa: CASSMGEGGSYNEQFF

v_call: TRBV2
clone_size: once
cdr3_aa: CVSRHSADTQYF

v_call: TRBV28
clone_size: NA
cdr3_aa: CASTPWSRETQYF

v_call: TRBV29-1
clone_size: NA
cdr3_aa: CSVAEEKDTQYF

v_call: TRBV13
clone_size: NA
cdr3_aa: CASSLHLDEQYF

v_call: TRBV29-1
clone_size: NA
cdr3_aa: CSVTTSRGREQYF

v_call: TRBV27
clone_size: many
cdr3_aa: CASSSQGRPGANVLTF

v_call: TRBV29-1
clone_size: NA
cdr3_aa: CSAARGMGTEAFF

v_call: TRBV7-2
clone_size: few
cdr3_aa: CASSLELAGGSQETQYF

v_call: TRBV5-1
clone_size: NA
cdr3_aa: CASSPDGTSHQPQHF

v_call: TRBV4-2
clone_size: few
cdr3_aa: CASSQVWEVGTDTQYF

v_call: TRBV20-1
clone_size: NA
cdr3_aa: CSARPGQGLNYGYTF

v_call: TRBV27
clone_size: few
cdr3_aa: CASSFGQASSYEQYF

v_call: TRBV4-1
clone_size: NA
cdr3_aa: CASSPLGRSSYNEQYF

v_call: TRBV28
clone_size: few
cdr3_aa: CASSLGGRIGYEQYF

v_call: TRBV15
clone_size: NA
cdr3_aa: CATSRDRGGAEQYF

v_call: TRBV27
clone_size: NA
cdr3_aa: CASSSGQGVMGSYEQYF

v_call: TRBV4-3
clone_size: NA
cdr3_aa: CASSLFPGGNTEAFF

v_call: TRBV7-2
clone_size: few
cdr3_aa: CASSLATGQGGEQYF

v_call: TRBV20-1
clone_size: NA
cdr3_aa: CSAATGAGSPLHF

v_call: TRBV7-8
clone_size: once
cdr3_aa: CASSLDPYRESNQPQHF

v_call: TRBV10-2
clone_size: NA
cdr3_aa: CASSEVERGTDTQYF

v_call: TRBV15
clone_size: few
cdr3_aa: CATSRDEPEPENIQYF

v_call: TRBV4-3
clone_size: NA
cdr3_aa: CASSQGAVRETQYF

v_call: TRBV6-2/TRBV6-3
clone_size: many
cdr3_aa: CASSYPANYNEQFF

v_call: TRBV2
clone_size: NA
cdr3_aa: CALGPAISTDTQYF

v_call: TRBV11-2
clone_size: few
cdr3_aa: CASSLGIQGSSYNSPLHF

v_call: TRBV6-5
clone_size: NA
cdr3_aa: CASSLQGRASYNSPLHF

v_call: TRBV6-5
clone_size: NA
cdr3_aa: CATTSTTGTYEQYF

v_call: TRBV10-3
clone_size: NA
cdr3_aa: CAISESYRAGEQYF

v_call: TRBV3-1
clone_size: few
cdr3_aa: CASSQEAAVSYEQYF

v_call: TRBV6-5
clone_size: NA
cdr3_aa: CASRKNMNTEAFF